The 5 T cell receptor beta chains reported below all come from one sample, sequenced in a study of blood T cells in healthy people across ages. A second about 7 to 12 cycle PCR used barcoded and J-beta primers. One entry per CDR3 protein, called by TCRdb with MiXCR from the 5' RACE reads. The profile shows around 1.7 million distinct CDR3 sequences, roughly 27% of them singletons. The sequenced sample was blood. The receptors originated from a woman in her twenties or thirties in good health.

CDR3 protein: CSARDPGASTEAFF. The CDR3 DNA reads as TGCAGTGCTAGAGATCCGGGGGCGAGCACTGAAGCTTTCTTT. The chain links TRBV20-1 to TRBJ1-1; maybe TRBD1 (6 bases). V was cut by 0 bases and J by 4 bases, with 12 bases left in between. The CDR3 is made up of 14 amino acids. The V gene's germline CDR1 is DFQATT and CDR2 SNEGSKA (reference sequence).

This clonotype was seen repeatedly, ten times or more. The gene calls are TRBV6-5 and TRBJ2-5, with 13 bases that match TRBD2. The germline V gene has CDR1 MNHEY and CDR2 SVGAGI. This CDR3 region has 13 residues. J gave up 3 bases and V 8 bases, and 0 bases lay outside the gene matches. CDR3 DNA: TGTGCCAGCGGGACTAGCGGGGAAGAGACCCAGTACTTC. This gives the protein CASGTSGEETQYF.

Many counts were recorded for this clonotype. The gene calls are TRBV20-1 and TRBJ2-1; 10 bases agree with TRBD2. CDR1 and CDR2 (germline): DFQATT, SNEGSKA (reference sequence). CDR3 length equals 15 residues. J lost 5 bases, V lost 3 bases, and 7 bases had no gene match. The CDR3 here is CSARPTSGNHNEQFF. CDR3 in DNA: TGCAGTGCTAGGCCCACTAGCGGGAACCACAATGAGCAGTTCTTC.

The rearrangement links TRBV13 to TRBJ2-5, with 11 bases lining up with TRBD2. The CDR3 covers 17 residues. CDR1 is PRHDT, CDR2 FYEKMQ, per germline (reference sequence). V gave up 6 bases and J gave up 5 bases; unmatched junction bases: 14. The CDR3, as DNA: TGTGCCAGCAGTTCGGAGGGTAGCGGGGGGGCCGGGGAGACCCAGTACTTC. Amino acid sequence: CASSSEGSGGAGETQYF.

This clonotype has ten or more counts. The J gene is TRBJ2-7, the V gene TRBV6-2 or TRBV6-3; D might be TRBD2 (7 bases). The CDR3 loop spans 14 amino acids. Looked up from germline, CDR1 is MNHEY and CDR2 is SVGEGT. V dropped 8 bases and J dropped 0 bases, with 14 bases sitting between them. The CDR3 loop reads CASRRGGSSYEQYF. As DNA, the CDR3 is TGTGCCAGCCGCAGGGGCGGGAGCTCCTACGAGCAGTACTTC.